This entry is about one T cell receptor (beta chain). The antigen it binds to is not known. No per-base quality is available; no much larger clone lies one base away. This sample stems from a study of cytomegalovirus exposure and HLA in healthy donors (dated by TCRdb to 2016 to 2017). Regarding the study in general: In an earlier analysis of approximately 500 of the donors, 276 Gb of sequence data and 120 million or so unique TCR beta sequences from 150 million to 200 million T cells were reported. Donor age, sex, ethnicity and CMV serostatus were compiled alongside the repertoire data. An early release covering over 500 HLA-typed donors comprised roughly 300 gigabases of sequencing data and roughly 86 million unique TCR sequences. Besides the first cohort of 666 subjects, a separate validation cohort made up of about 120 different subjects was used. Rather than drawing on any new phenotypic data, the later analysis identified candidate immune exposures from TCR beta sequences and the way those sequences occurred across donors. HLA typing included class I and class II loci at four-digit resolution. Of the roughly 430 genotyped donors, around 81% fell in the genetic ancestry cluster associated with self-reported Caucasian donors. The study aimed to test whether signatures of past pathogen exposure could be identified by cataloging public T cell receptors. Using immunosequencing, the study profiled T cell repertoires from 550 to 750 subjects and related those repertoires to cytomegalovirus serostatus. High-throughput TCR immunosequencing, statistical association of individual TCRs with disease status, and machine learning were combined to predict cytomegalovirus infection status. Typing coverage varied by locus: about 620-640 donors for A, B, C, DRB1 and DQB1; roughly 500 for DQA1; 606 for DPA1; roughly 470 for DPB1. All discovery cohort repertoires had been generated using a single sequencing platform. To decide whether each TCR beta V gene segment behaved as functional or pseudogenic, an earlier analysis of some 600 of the donors relied on high-throughput TCR beta sequencing. On average, 235,054 unique TCR beta nucleotide sequences were sequenced per donor among 300 to 500 genotyped donors of the cohort, with roughly 18% of those sequences being non-productive. In a later analysis, previously published TCR beta repertoires from about 670 donors were re-analyzed and high-resolution HLA genotyping was added so that TCR occurrence patterns could be studied. Because of strong linkage in the cohort, four to six DR-DQ haplotypes were treated as single units for association and clustering. A later genetic analysis took genome-wide SNP genotypes for about three fifths of the roughly 670 donors and used that subset as a discovery cohort.

Study-wide findings and limitations: The authors suggested that the approach could potentially be generalized to other disease states and immunological phenotypes. When HLA alleles, especially DR and DQ, strongly co-occurred, TCR associations were difficult to assign to individual alleles. According to a later analysis, TCR association rates differed among HLA loci, with DRB1 alleles showing the most associated TCRs and HLA-C alleles showing the fewest. In an earlier analysis of approximately 590 of the donors, most TCR beta V segments appeared in productive rearrangements about 87% or about 30% of the time, broadly matching IMGT annotations. At a false discovery rate of 0.05, a later analysis linked 16,951 TCR beta sequences to specific HLA alleles. Most TCR sequences were observed very rarely across donors, whereas some public TCRs were present in many individuals. The earlier analysis of 450 to 700 of the donors excluded approximately 17 rarely observed V segments, including chromosome 9 orphons, because counts were too low. In a later analysis, HLA-associated TCR beta chains were found to be more clonally expanded and to have lower generation probabilities than equally common non-associated chains. A later genetic analysis associated a missense DCLRE1C variant with V-gene and J-gene trimming of TCR beta chains, and an independent cohort replicated the association. Correlated functional status among segregating V segments might reflect linkage disequilibrium, but an unknown experimental factor could not be ruled out. This cohort had only TCR beta chains sequenced, and the lack of alpha or paired-chain data limited which features could be detected. A few of the identified cytomegalovirus-associated TCR beta chains were confirmed in vitro to be specific for cytomegalovirus antigens. HLA typing was unavailable for some donors at each locus, so association tests used only the typed subset. A later analysis reported that several top co-occurrence clusters appeared linked to parvovirus B19, influenza, CMV and Epstein-Barr virus. A further reported finding was that TCR beta sequences accurately predicted the HLA-A and HLA-B alleles for most subjects in the first cohort. According to a later analysis, most CMV-associated TCR beta chains appeared to be HLA-restricted, and the HLA associations seemed to be driven largely by CMV exposure. In both the original and validation cohorts, the classifier was reported to diagnose cytomegalovirus status with high specificity and sensitivity. The study listed 164 TCR beta chains as associated with cytomegalovirus. Presence/absence analyses assumed roughly uniform sequencing depth across donors, an assumption that may not hold. Some IMGT-functional V segments, including TRBV6-2 and TRBV6-3, could not be distinguished by the 87-base-pair reads and were therefore excluded. According to a later genetic analysis, donors in an Asian-associated ancestry cluster had fewer N-insertions in productive TCRs than the approximately 630-donor mean. For the cohort, immune exposure information was limited to CMV serostatus. The sequencing pipeline was judged likely to have produced a cluster of highly shared sequence variants as a technical artifact.

The library came from the immunoSEQ multiplex PCR assay. For the multiplex PCR, a mixture combining 60 forward primers for TCR Vbeta segments and 13 reverse primers for TCR Jbeta segments was used. The CDR3 region of rearranged TCR beta genes was amplified from genomic DNA with a multiplex PCR assay. On the Illumina HiSeq System, the amplified TCR beta libraries were sequenced as 87-base-pair reads. Concerning the study's data processing: Across the 666 repertoires, a later analysis counted some 81 million unique TCR beta chains, roughly 11 million of which were shared by at least two donors. Raw reads were error-corrected and collapsed into unique sequences with a nearest-neighbor algorithm that merged closely related sequences to remove PCR and sequencing errors. To assign V, D and J gene segments, CDR3 sequences were aligned to IMGT reference sequences. Each retained sequence needed at least a six-nucleotide match to both a V gene segment and a J gene segment. Rearrangements were called productive when the CDR3 lacked stop codons and stayed in frame with V and J; all others were non-productive. CDR3 was defined by IMGT convention, running from the second conserved V-encoded cysteine to the conserved J-encoded phenylalanine. The earlier analysis of approximately 500 of the donors excluded sequences that lacked an unambiguous match to a single V gene segment. An earlier analysis of fewer than 750 of the donors classified V segments as functional when productive rearrangements were above 56.7% and as segregating when the standard deviation between donors was above 5%. A statistical classification framework was built to diagnose cytomegalovirus status from the catalog of TCR beta chain sequences. A later analysis assigned V and J genes by comparing TCR nucleotide sequences with IMGT/GENE-DB human TR gene sequences. Using the TCRdist pipeline, a later analysis assigned CDR3 sequences along with most-parsimonious VDJ recombination scenarios. In a later analysis, every TCR beta chain was defined by the combination of its CDR3 amino acid sequence and its V-gene family, and reads without a unique V-gene family were dropped. As a way to deal with suspected cross-contamination and a sequencing artifact, a later analysis dropped 450 to 600 nucleotide sequences that were highly shared and had low generation probability. For each public chain, a later analysis derived a clonal expansion index from normalized ranks of inferred template counts within each repertoire. In a later analysis, generation probabilities were computed using a VDJ recombination model fitted to out-of-frame rearrangements, and the results were checked against IGoR. A later analysis scored TCR-TCR, TCR-HLA and TCR-CMV co-occurrence with hypergeometric tests, applying a repertoire-size bias correction to TCR pairs. To estimate false discovery rates, a later analysis permuted the HLA or CMV assignments 20 times. In a later analysis, co-occurring TCRs were grouped using DBSCAN, and TCRdist sequence similarity was added for clustering within HLA-allele-positive subsets. For co-occurrence clustering, repertoires with fewer than 30,000 or more than 120,000 public chains were excluded, along with four to six repertoires with anomalous nucleotide sharing. TCRdb stores this immuneACCESS table with in-frame sequences only. Part of the clones is absent; in the studies checked, under half of the shortfall reflects unresolved V genes, and no reason is known for the rest. That table supplies the V and J calls and clone size; D and trimming were determined from the DNA. This sample holds around 100,000 clones; 60% to 80% were observed only once. 2.6% of the sample is taken by the ten largest.

In total, approximately 690 healthy bone marrow donors made up the cohort. At the time of sampling, all cohort members were nominally healthy, though unrecorded immune exposures were likely present. The donor tested CMV seropositive, placing the donor among the roughly 300 seropositive members of the cohort. A peripheral blood sample was collected from each donor, and TCR beta sequencing was performed on peripheral blood mononuclear cells. Genomic DNA was extracted from the blood cell samples with the Qiagen DNeasy Blood Extraction Kit. From its cysteine to its phenylalanine, the CDR3 spans 14 amino acids. The CDR3 DNA has 42 bases and is translated from base 1. V loses 4 bases, J loses 1 base, and the germline ends lie 10 bases apart. Based on the germline V gene, the CDR1 and CDR2 sequences are ENHRY and SYGVKD.

This TCR derives from a man aged 45-65 years in good health and CMV-seropositive. The chain is encoded by TRBV10-3 joined to TRBJ1-2, with TRBD1 as a weak D call on 6 bases. The sample consisted of PBMCs. The bases read TGTGCCATCAGTGGGACAGCTCTTAACTATGGCTACACCTTC. This translates into CAISGTALNYGYTF.